One T cell receptor (beta chain) is described in this entry. The antigen is undetermined. TCRdb itself ran the RT-PCR reads through MiXCR, one entry per CDR3 protein. Counted here are roughly 780,000 distinct CDR3 sequences, about 18% occurring once; the ten biggest clones make up roughly a tenth. V shed 2 bases, J shed 1 base, and the junction held 6 bases outside the gene matches. The CDR3 is made up of 17 amino acids. Germline CDR1 SNHLY, CDR2 FYNNEI. The record originates from a study of response to subunit inactivated influenza vaccine. Findings of the study overall: The authors offered the suggestion that each seasonal influenza vaccination recruits few new T cells.

This chain links TRBV2 with TRBJ2-3, with 10 bases identical to TRBD2. The input for sequencing was PBMCs from blood, taken 5 days after vaccination. The receptor was isolated from a man aged 45-60 years who received an inactivated influenza vaccine. This CDR3 is CASSESQSGGGTDTQYF. DNA for the CDR3: TGTGCCAGCAGTGAATCTCAAAGCGGGGGGGGCACAGATACGCAGTATTTT.